These 10 T cell receptor beta chains came from one sample sequenced in a study of cytomegalovirus exposure and HLA in healthy donors. Researchers ran the PCR with 60 Vbeta and 13 Jbeta primers. The protocol was immunoSEQ multiplex PCR, while the TCRdb copy is restricted to in-frame clones and leaves out a portion. The table records 55,000 to 70,000 clones, 65% to 75% of them present only once. Sequenced input: PBMCs. The receptor source for this set is a woman aged 55-75 years in good health and CMV-seropositive.

The J gene is TRBJ2-7, the V gene TRBV6-1; possible D gene TRBD1, 5 bases. Trimming removed 4 bases at V and 4 bases at J, with 8 bases between. The CDR3 is made up of 12 amino acids. From germline, CDR1 is MNHNS and CDR2 SASEGT. As DNA, the CDR3 is TGTGCCAGCAGTGGTGACAGATACGAGCAGTACTTC. This gives the protein CASSGDRYEQYF.

This chain links TRBV29-1 with TRBJ1-2; D remains unclear. The germline gives CDR1 SQVTM, CDR2 ANQGSEA. The CDR3 is 12 residues long. V was shortened by 4 bases and J by 0 bases, with 6 bases between the two germline ends. This chain's CDR3 is CSVGQTNYGYTF. The DNA for the CDR3 is TGCAGCGTTGGGCAGACTAACTATGGCTACACCTTC.

The DNA for the CDR3 is TGTGCCAGCAGCTTAAAACGGGGGGGCCGCTATGAGCAGTTCTTC. Its protein is CASSLKRGGRYEQFF. The chain carries TRBV7-2 and TRBJ2-1, with 8 positions matching TRBD2. Germline CDR1 and CDR2: SGHTA and FQGNSA. The CDR3 is made up of 15 amino acids. The V gene end was trimmed by 2 bases and the J gene end by 8 bases; junction bases not matched to a gene: 8.

The J gene is TRBJ1-3, the V gene TRBV5-1; unclear D gene. Germline CDR1 is SGHRS and CDR2 is YFSETQ. The CDR3 extends over 14 amino acids. V lost 0 bases and J lost 2, with 6 bases in between. The CDR3 region is CASSLESAGNTIYF. CDR3 sequence (DNA): TGCGCCAGCAGCTTGGAGTCGGCTGGAAACACCATATATTTT.

This clone was found once. J is TRBJ2-6 and V is TRBV28, with D possibly TRBD1 on 6 matching bases. Germline assignment: CDR1 MDHEN and CDR2 SYDVKM. CDR3 length equals 20 residues. V gave up 2 bases and J gave up 1 base, with 21 bases separating them. This chain's CDR3 is CASSLVGAQFFKSGANVLTF. The CDR3 DNA reads TGTGCCAGCAGTTTAGTGGGGGCTCAGTTCTTCAAGTCTGGGGCCAACGTCCTGACTTTC.

The V call is TRBV5-6, the J call TRBJ2-5, with D possibly TRBD2 on 5 matching bases. V lost 4 bases and J 7 bases, leaving 17 bases between the germline ends. This CDR3 region has 14 residues. CDR1 is SGHDT and CDR2 is YYEEEE in the germline V gene. The CDR3 here is CASSPPGLSGTQYF. The CDR3 DNA follows: TGTGCCAGCAGCCCCCCCGGACTTTCTGGGACCCAGTACTTC.

This sequence joins TRBV4-2 and TRBJ2-2, with D perhaps matching TRBD1 (6 bases). Germline CDR1 is LGHNA and CDR2 is YNFKEQ. V gave up 0 bases and J gave up 7 bases, with 15 bases separating them. The CDR3 has 16 amino acids. The CDR3, as DNA: TGTGCCAGCAGCCAAGATACTGGGGGCGCGGGCGGGGAGCTGTTTTTT. It translates to CASSQDTGGAGGELFF.

The chain has TRBV2 and TRBJ1-1; weak D call: TRBD1 (5 bases). The CDR3 spans 11 residues. CDR1 is SNHLY, CDR2 FYNNEI, per germline. V was trimmed by 4 bases and J by 7 bases, leaving 7 bases between them. The CDR3 here is CASSGQFEAFF. In DNA, the CDR3 is TGTGCCAGCAGTGGACAGTTTGAAGCTTTCTTT.

This sequence joins TRBV7-9 and TRBJ2-1; 12 positions match TRBD2. Germline lookup yields CDR1 SEHNR and CDR2 FQNEAQ (reference sequence). The trim removed 5 bases at V and 5 bases at J, leaving 7 bases unmatched. This CDR3 spans 16 amino acids. This CDR3 reads CASSGETSGSDNEQFF. The CDR3 bases are TGTGCCAGCAGCGGGGAGACTAGCGGGAGCGACAATGAGCAGTTCTTC. The full variable domain, completed using reference TRBV7-9 and TRBJ2-1, is DTGVSQNPRHKITKRGQNVTFRCDPISEHNRLYWYRQTLGQGPEFLTYFQNEAQLEKSRLLSDRFSAERPKGSFSTLEIQRTEQGDSAMYLCASSGETSGSDNEQFFGPGTRLTVL.

In DNA form, the CDR3 reads TGCGCCAGCAGCCAAGGACGGGACTCGGGGAATGAGCAGTTCTTC. Translation gives CASSQGRDSGNEQFF. V gene TRBV4-1 combines with J gene TRBJ2-1, with D perhaps matching TRBD2 (6 bases). Looked up from germline, CDR1 is MGHRA and CDR2 is YSYEKL. The CDR3 sequence is 15 residues long. The V end lost 1 base, the J end lost 7 bases, and 14 bases lay between the germline ends.